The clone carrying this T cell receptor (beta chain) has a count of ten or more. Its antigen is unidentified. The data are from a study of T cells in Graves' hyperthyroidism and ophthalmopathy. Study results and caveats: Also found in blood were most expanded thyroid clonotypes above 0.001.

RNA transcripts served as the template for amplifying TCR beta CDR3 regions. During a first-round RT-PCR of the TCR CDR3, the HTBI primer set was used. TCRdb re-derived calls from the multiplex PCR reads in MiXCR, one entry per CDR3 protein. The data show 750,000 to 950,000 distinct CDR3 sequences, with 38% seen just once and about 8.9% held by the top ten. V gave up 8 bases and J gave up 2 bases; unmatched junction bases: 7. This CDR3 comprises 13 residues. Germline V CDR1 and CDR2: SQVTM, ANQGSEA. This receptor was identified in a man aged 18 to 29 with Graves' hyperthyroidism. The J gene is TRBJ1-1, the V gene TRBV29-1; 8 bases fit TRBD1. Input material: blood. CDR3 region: CSFSTGVNTEAFF. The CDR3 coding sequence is TGCAGCTTTTCGACAGGGGTCAACACTGAAGCTTTCTTT.